Sequencing of this T cell receptor beta chain was carried out in a study of OX40 agonist ivuxolimab in advanced cancers. Study-level background: The diagnoses of dose-escalation patients were hepatocellular carcinoma, melanoma, renal cell or head and neck cancer.

Germline V gene lookup returns CDR1 MNHEY and CDR2 SMNVEV (reference sequence). The CDR3 extends over 15 amino acids. V shed 6 bases and J shed 4 bases, with 18 bases lying between them. Data came from immunoSEQ multiplex PCR; TCRdb stores just in-frame clones and leaves some out. Found here are about 63,000 clones, roughly nine tenths of them singletons; the top ten hold about 4%. The receptor comes from an adult with an advanced solid tumor such as melanoma, head and neck, liver or kidney cancer. Sequenced material: CD4+ or CD8+ T cells sorted from blood, taken in a trial of the OX40 agonist ivuxolimab. The chain recombines TRBV27 with TRBJ1-1, with no clear D. CDR3 region: CASRTLTRKGTEAFF. The CDR3 DNA reads TGTGCCAGCAGGACATTAACAAGGAAGGGCACTGAAGCTTTCTTT.